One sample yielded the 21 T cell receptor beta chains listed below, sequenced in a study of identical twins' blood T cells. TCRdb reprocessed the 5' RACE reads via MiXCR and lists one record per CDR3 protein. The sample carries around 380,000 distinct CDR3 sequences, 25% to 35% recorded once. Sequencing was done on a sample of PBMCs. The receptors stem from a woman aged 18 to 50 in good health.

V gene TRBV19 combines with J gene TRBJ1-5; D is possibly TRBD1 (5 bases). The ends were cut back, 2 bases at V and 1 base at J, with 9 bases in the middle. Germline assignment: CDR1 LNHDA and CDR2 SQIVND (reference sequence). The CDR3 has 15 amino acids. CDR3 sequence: CASSIRGNSNQPQHF. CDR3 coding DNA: TGTGCCAGTAGTATAAGGGGAAACAGCAATCAGCCCCAGCATTTT. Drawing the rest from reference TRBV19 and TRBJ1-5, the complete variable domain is DGGITQSPKYLFRKEGQNVTLSCEQNLNHDAMYWYRQDPGQGLRLIYYSQIVNDFQKGDIAEGYSVSREKKESFPLTVTSAQKNPTAFYLCASSIRGNSNQPQHFGDGTRLSIL.

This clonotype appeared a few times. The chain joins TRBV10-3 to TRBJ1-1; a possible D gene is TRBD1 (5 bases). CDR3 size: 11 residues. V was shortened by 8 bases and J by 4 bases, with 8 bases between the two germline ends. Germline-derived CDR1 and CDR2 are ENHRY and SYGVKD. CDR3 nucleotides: TGTGCCATCGGGGGTAGCACTGAAGCTTTCTTT. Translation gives CAIGGSTEAFF.

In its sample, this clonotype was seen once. The CDR3 reads CASSMFRGLREAFF. DNA for the CDR3: TGTGCCAGTAGTATGTTTAGGGGGCTAAGGGAAGCTTTCTTT. This chain joins TRBV19 and TRBJ1-1; 7 bases map to TRBD1. Losses at the gene ends were 3 bases for V and 8 bases for J; bases not matched to a gene: 9. Germline V gene sequence: CDR1 LNHDA, CDR2 SQIVND (reference sequence). CDR3 length equals 14 residues.

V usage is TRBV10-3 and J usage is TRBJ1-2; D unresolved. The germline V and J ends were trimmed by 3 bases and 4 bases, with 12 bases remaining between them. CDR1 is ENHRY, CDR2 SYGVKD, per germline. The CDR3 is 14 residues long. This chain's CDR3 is CAISDSRSTYGYTF. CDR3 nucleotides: TGTGCCATCAGTGATTCACGGTCCACCTATGGCTACACCTTC.

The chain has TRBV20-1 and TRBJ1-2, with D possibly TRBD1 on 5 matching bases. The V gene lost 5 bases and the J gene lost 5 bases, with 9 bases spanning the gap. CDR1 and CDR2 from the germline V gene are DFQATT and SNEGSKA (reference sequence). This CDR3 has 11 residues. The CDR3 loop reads CSAGTGYGYTF. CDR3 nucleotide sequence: TGCAGTGCTGGCACAGGTTATGGCTACACCTTC.

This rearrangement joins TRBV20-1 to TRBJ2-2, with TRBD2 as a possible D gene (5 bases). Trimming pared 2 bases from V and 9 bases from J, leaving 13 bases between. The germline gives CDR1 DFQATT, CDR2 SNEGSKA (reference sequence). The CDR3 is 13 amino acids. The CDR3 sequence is CSARLASLRELFF. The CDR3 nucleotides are TGCAGTGCTAGACTGGCTAGCTTACGGGAGCTGTTTTTT.

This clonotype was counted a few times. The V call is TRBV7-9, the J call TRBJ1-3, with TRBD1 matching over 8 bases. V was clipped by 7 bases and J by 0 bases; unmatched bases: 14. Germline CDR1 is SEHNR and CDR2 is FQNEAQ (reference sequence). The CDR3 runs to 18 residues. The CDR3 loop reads CASIRQGPVDHSGNTIYF. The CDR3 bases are TGTGCCAGCATCAGACAGGGGCCAGTCGACCACTCTGGAAACACCATATATTTT.

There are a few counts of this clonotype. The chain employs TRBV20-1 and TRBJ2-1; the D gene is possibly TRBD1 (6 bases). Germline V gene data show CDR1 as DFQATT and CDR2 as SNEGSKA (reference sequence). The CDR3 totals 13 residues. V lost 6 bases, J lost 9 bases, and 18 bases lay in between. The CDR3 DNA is TGCAGTGCCGTGGGGGCGAGCAAGCTTGAGCAGTTCTTC. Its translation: CSAVGASKLEQFF.

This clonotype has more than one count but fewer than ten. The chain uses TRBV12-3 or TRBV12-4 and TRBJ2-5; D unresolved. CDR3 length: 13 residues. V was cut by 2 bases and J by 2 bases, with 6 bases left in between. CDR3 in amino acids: CASSLTDQETQYF. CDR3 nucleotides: TGTGCCAGCAGTTTAACTGATCAAGAGACCCAGTACTTC.

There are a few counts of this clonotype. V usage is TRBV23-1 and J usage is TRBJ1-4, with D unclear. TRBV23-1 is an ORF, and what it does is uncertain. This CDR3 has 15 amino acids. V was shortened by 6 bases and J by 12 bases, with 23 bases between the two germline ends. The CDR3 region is CASSREEFQSGELFF. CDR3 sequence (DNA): TGCGCCAGCAGCCGGGAAGAATTTCAGTCGGGAGAACTGTTTTTT.

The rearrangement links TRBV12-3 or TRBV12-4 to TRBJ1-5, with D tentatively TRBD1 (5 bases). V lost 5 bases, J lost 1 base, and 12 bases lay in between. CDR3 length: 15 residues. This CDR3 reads CASSARWDSNQPQHF. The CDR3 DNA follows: TGTGCCAGCAGTGCCCGTTGGGACAGCAATCAGCCCCAGCATTTT.

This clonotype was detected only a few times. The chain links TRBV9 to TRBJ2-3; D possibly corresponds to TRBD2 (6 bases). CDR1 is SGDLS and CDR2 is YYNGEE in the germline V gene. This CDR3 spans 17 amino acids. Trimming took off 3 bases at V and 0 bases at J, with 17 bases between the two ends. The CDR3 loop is CASSATGASHSTDTQYF. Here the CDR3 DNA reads TGTGCCAGCAGCGCCACGGGAGCCAGTCATAGCACAGATACGCAGTATTTT.

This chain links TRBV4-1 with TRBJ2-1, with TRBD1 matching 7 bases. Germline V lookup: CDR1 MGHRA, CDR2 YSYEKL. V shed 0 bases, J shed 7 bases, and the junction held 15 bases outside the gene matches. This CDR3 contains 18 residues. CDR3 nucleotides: TGCGCCAGCAGCCAAGATATCACAGGGGTCAAAGTAAGGAATGAGCAGTTCTTC. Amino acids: CASSQDITGVKVRNEQFF.

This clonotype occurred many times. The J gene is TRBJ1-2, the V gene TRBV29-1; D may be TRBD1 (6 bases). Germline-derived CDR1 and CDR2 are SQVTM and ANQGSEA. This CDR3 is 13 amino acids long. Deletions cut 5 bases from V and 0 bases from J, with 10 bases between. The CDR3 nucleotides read TGCAGCGTTCGCCGGGACACTAACTATGGCTACACCTTC. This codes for CSVRRDTNYGYTF.

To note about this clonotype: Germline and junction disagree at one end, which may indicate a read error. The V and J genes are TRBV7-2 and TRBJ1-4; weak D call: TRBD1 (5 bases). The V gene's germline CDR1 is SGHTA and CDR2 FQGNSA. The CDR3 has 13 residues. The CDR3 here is CASGLIRGPKLFF. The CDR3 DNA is TGTGCCAGCGGCTTGATTCGGGGCCCCAAACTGTTTTTT.

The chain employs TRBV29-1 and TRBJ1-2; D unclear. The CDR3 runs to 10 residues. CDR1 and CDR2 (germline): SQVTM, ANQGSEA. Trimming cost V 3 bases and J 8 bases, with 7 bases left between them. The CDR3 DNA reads TGCAGCGTTGATATCGGAGGCTACACCTTC. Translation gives CSVDIGGYTF.

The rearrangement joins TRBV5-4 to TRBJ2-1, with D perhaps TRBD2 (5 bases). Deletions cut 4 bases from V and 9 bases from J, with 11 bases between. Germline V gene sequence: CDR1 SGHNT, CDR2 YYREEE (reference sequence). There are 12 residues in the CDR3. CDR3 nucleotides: TGTGCCAGCAGCGCACTAGTTAGTGAGCAGTTCTTC. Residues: CASSALVSEQFF.

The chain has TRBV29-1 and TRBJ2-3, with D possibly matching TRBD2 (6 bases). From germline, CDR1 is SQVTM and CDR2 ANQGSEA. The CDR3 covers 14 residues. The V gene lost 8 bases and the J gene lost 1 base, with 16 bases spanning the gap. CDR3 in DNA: TGCAGCCCTGGGGACTCGAGACGCACAGATACGCAGTATTTT. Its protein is CSPGDSRRTDTQYF.

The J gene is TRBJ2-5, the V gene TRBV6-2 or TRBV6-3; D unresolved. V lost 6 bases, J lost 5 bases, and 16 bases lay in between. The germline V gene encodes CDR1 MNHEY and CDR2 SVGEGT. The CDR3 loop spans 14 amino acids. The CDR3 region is CASSDRVFRETQYF. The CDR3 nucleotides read TGTGCCAGCAGCGACCGGGTATTTCGGGAGACCCAGTACTTC.

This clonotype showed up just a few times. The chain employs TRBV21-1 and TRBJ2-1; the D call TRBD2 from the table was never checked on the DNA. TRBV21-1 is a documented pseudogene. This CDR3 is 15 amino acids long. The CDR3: CASSKTSVTYNEQFF. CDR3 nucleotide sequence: TGTGCCAGCAGCAAAACTAGCGTTACCTACAATGAGCAGTTCTTC.

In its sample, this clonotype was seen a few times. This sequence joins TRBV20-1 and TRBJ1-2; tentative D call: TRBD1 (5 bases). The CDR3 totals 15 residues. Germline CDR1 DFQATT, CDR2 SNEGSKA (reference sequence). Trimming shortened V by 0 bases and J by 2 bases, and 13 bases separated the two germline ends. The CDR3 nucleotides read TGCAGTGCTAGAGACCAGGGAGCTTCAAACTATGGCTACACCTTC. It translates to CSARDQGASNYGYTF.